A single sample is the source of the 27 T cell receptor beta chains below, sequenced in a study of chemoradiotherapy in HPV16-positive cancers. TCRdb's table, derived via immunoSEQ multiplex PCR, lists solely in-frame clones and lacks some. The sample lists around 68,000 clones; 85% to 90% were seen once. Sequences were derived from blood, sampled from a patient who underwent chemoradiotherapy. These TCRs come from a human donor with HPV-associated anogenital cancer.

This chain links TRBV5-4 with TRBJ2-5; D is undetermined. V gave up 2 bases and J gave up 0 bases, with 8 bases separating them. Germline CDR1 reads SGHNT; CDR2 reads YYREEE (reference sequence). This CDR3 region has 14 residues. The CDR3 DNA is TGTGCCAGCAGCTTTAGTAGGGACCAAGAGACCCAGTACTTC. The encoded protein is CASSFSRDQETQYF. The full variable domain, completed using reference TRBV5-4 and TRBJ2-5, is ETGVTQSPTHLIKTRGQQVTLRCSSQSGHNTVSWYQQALGQGPQFIFQYYREEENGRGNFPPRFSGLQFPNYSSELNVNALELDDSALYLCASSFSRDQETQYFGPGTRLLVL.

CDR3 sequence reads: CASSMDSHGYTF. CDR3 DNA: TGTGCCAGCAGCATGGACAGCCATGGCTACACCTTC. The chain recombines TRBV2 with TRBJ1-2; D is perhaps TRBD1 (6 bases). This CDR3 spans 12 amino acids. CDR1 and CDR2 (germline): SNHLY, FYNNEI. The V gene lost 6 bases and the J gene lost 6 bases, with 11 bases spanning the gap.

The V and J genes are TRBV5-1 and TRBJ1-1; 7 bases map to TRBD1. CDR1 is SGHRS, CDR2 YFSETQ, per germline. The CDR3 is made up of 14 amino acids. J was trimmed by 4 bases and V by 3 bases; bases with no gene match: 6. This chain's CDR3 is CASSSGTEGTEAFF. CDR3 bases: TGCGCCAGCAGCTCCGGGACAGAGGGCACTGAAGCTTTCTTT.

V usage is TRBV28 and J usage is TRBJ2-4, with TRBD1 as a possible D gene (5 bases). With 7 bases removed from V and 7 bases from J, the gap between germline ends came to 23 bases. The CDR3 is 16 amino acids. Germline assignment: CDR1 MDHEN and CDR2 SYDVKM. This chain's CDR3 is CASTTNTQGMRNIQYF. The CDR3 DNA is TGTGCCAGCACGACAAATACCCAGGGAATGAGGAACATTCAGTACTTC.

This clone was counted only a few times. This chain uses TRBV29-1 with TRBJ2-3; D might be TRBD1 or TRBD2, each matching 7 bases. The V end was cut by 7 bases, the J end by 3 bases, with 17 bases between. The CDR3 consists of 14 residues. Germline assignment: CDR1 SQVTM and CDR2 ANQGSEA. The CDR3 DNA sequence: TGCAGCGGGGGGGGAGGGGGCGTGACAGATACGCAGTATTTT. Amino acid sequence: CSGGGGGVTDTQYF.

The J gene is TRBJ1-4, the V gene TRBV5-1; no clear D gene. Trimming shortened V by 0 bases and J by 0 bases, and 12 bases separated the two germline ends. CDR1 is SGHRS, CDR2 YFSETQ, per germline. CDR3 size: 17 residues. The DNA for the CDR3 is TGCGCCAGCAGCTTGGCCCACAGACTTGCAACTAATGAAAAACTGTTTTTT. Its translation is CASSLAHRLATNEKLFF.

This clone was seen more than once but under ten times. The gene calls are TRBV19 and TRBJ2-5; D is ambiguous. The CDR3 runs to 17 residues. Trimming took 0 bases from V and 2 from J, leaving 16 bases between them. Per germline, CDR1 LNHDA and CDR2 SQIVND (reference sequence). The CDR3 region is CASSIDYSAGEQETQYF. The CDR3 DNA reads as TGTGCCAGTAGTATAGATTATTCGGCAGGTGAGCAAGAGACCCAGTACTTC.

With regard to this clone: The germline gene is not matched at one end of the junction; a read error may be the cause. This chain links TRBV7-8 with TRBJ2-1; D gene unclear. CDR1 is SGHVS, CDR2 FQNEAQ, per germline. The CDR3 length is 13 residues. CDR3: CASSFASSNEQFF. CDR3 bases: TGTGCCAGCAGCTTTGCGTCCTCCAATGAGCAGTTCTTC.

The chain employs TRBV11-2 and TRBJ2-7, with 9 bases aligning to TRBD2. CDR1 and CDR2 (germline): SGHAT, FQNNGV. With V trimmed by 0 bases and J by 4 bases, 7 bases remained unmatched. The CDR3 spans 16 residues. CDR3 sequence reads: CASSLDLAGGGYEQYF. The CDR3 coding sequence is TGTGCCAGCAGCTTAGATTTGGCGGGAGGGGGGTACGAGCAGTACTTC.

J is TRBJ2-3 and V is TRBV6-6; TRBD2 matches at 7 bases. The CDR3 runs 15 residues. The V segment lost 0 bases and the J segment 3 bases; nucleotides outside the gene matches: 3. CDR1 is MNHNY and CDR2 is SVGAGI in the germline V gene (reference sequence). The CDR3 DNA reads TGTGCCAGCAGTTACTCGGCTAGCGGTACAGATACGCAGTATTTT. This translates into CASSYSASGTDTQYF.

The chain is built from TRBV6-1 and TRBJ1-6; 7 positions match TRBD1. Trimming at V came to 3 bases and at J to 10 bases, leaving 15 bases not matched to a gene. This CDR3 is built from 17 residues. Germline CDR1 and CDR2: MNHNS and SASEGT. DNA for the CDR3: TGTGCCAGCAGTGAGGAGGGGGCGTCCGGGTCTCGATCACCCCTCCACTTT. Its protein product is CASSEEGASGSRSPLHF.

The chain carries TRBV5-1 and TRBJ2-1, with a possible D match to TRBD2 (6 bases). The CDR3 is made up of 14 amino acids. CDR1 and CDR2 from the germline V gene are SGHRS and YFSETQ. V lost 4 bases, J lost 3 bases, and 11 bases lay in between. The DNA for the CDR3 is TGCGCCAGCAGCCAAGCGGACTACTACAATGAGCAGTTCTTC. Its translation: CASSQADYYNEQFF.

This rearrangement joins TRBV28 to TRBJ1-1, with D maybe TRBD1 (5 bases). The CDR3 runs 14 residues. Trimming removed 5 bases from V and 6 bases from J, with 16 bases in between. Germline values: CDR1 MDHEN, CDR2 SYDVKM. The CDR3, as DNA: TGTGCCAGCAGTCTGGGGGGGGGAGACGCTGAAGCTTTCTTT. Its translation: CASSLGGGDAEAFF.

The chain couples TRBV19 to TRBJ1-6; D gene unclear. The CDR3 length is 13 residues. Trimming left V 8 bases short and J 0 bases short, with 5 bases between. Germline values: CDR1 LNHDA, CDR2 SQIVND (reference sequence). The CDR3 DNA sequence: TGTGCCAGTGGGGACTCCTATAATTCACCCCTCCACTTT. Translating gives CASGDSYNSPLHF.

V and J are TRBV25-1 and TRBJ2-5, with TRBD1 matching 9 bases. The better agreement between TRBJ2-7 and the DNA end casts doubt on the J call. Germline CDR1 reads MGHDK; CDR2 reads SYGVNS. CDR3 size: 16 residues. DNA of the CDR3: TGTGCCAGCAGTGACCCGACAGGGGGACCAACCTACGAGCAGTACTTC. Translation: CASSDPTGGPTYEQYF.

The chain couples TRBV5-8 to TRBJ1-1; D is perhaps TRBD1 (5 bases). Between the trimmed V and J ends, which lost 2 bases and 5 bases, there was a span of 19 bases. Germline V CDR1 and CDR2: SGHTS, YDEGEE. The CDR3 consists of 16 residues. CDR3 residues: CASSLKRQSRPTEAFF. The DNA for the CDR3 is TGTGCCAGCAGCTTAAAGAGACAGTCTCGTCCGACTGAAGCTTTCTTT.

This rearrangement joins TRBV27 to TRBJ2-3; D is possibly TRBD2 (7 bases). Trimming pared 6 bases from V and 3 bases from J, leaving 13 bases between. CDR1 and CDR2 (germline): MNHEY, SMNVEV (reference sequence). The CDR3 covers 14 residues. As DNA, the CDR3 is TGTGCCAGCAGCCCGGGGGGCCAAACAGATACGCAGTATTTT. Protein: CASSPGGQTDTQYF.

The rearrangement joins TRBV18 to TRBJ1-5, with D maybe TRBD1 (6 bases). The CDR3 sequence is 17 residues long. Germline V gives CDR1 KGHSH, CDR2 LQKENI. V lost 2 bases to trimming and J lost 0 bases, with 14 bases between them. Here the CDR3 DNA reads TGTGCCAGCTCACCAACGGTGGGGGCCTATAGCAATCAGCCCCAGCATTTT. Its protein product is CASSPTVGAYSNQPQHF. The variable domain in full, completed from reference TRBV18 and TRBJ1-5, reads NAGVMQNPRHLVRRRGQEARLRCSPMKGHSHVYWYRQLPEEGLKFMVYLQKENIIDESGMPKERFSAEFPKEGPSILRIQQVVRGDSAAYFCASSPTVGAYSNQPQHFGDGTRLSIL.

The sample holds a few counts of this clone. This chain joins TRBV4-1 and TRBJ1-1, with a weak D call TRBD1 (5 bases). The CDR3 sequence is 15 residues long. Germline CDR1 is MGHRA and CDR2 is YSYEKL. V lost 4 bases, J lost 6 bases, and 18 bases lay in between. The CDR3 nucleotides read TGCGCCAGCAGCCGGCAAAGTGTAGGGGAGTCTGAAGCTTTCTTT. This translates into CASSRQSVGESEAFF.

The J gene is TRBJ2-3, the V gene TRBV5-1, with D perhaps assigned TRBD1 or TRBD2 (5 bases each). The CDR3 runs 14 residues. Germline CDR1 and CDR2: SGHRS and YFSETQ. The V and J ends lost 2 bases and 3 bases respectively, with 10 bases between them. CDR3 residues: CASSFVRETDTQYF. As DNA, the CDR3 is TGCGCCAGCAGCTTCGTCAGGGAGACAGATACGCAGTATTTT.

The V call is TRBV21-1, the J call TRBJ2-2; TRBD2 was called by the table and not checked on the DNA. TRBV21-1 is designated a pseudogene. The CDR3 contains 17 residues. The CDR3 loop reads CASSKEIGLAQTGELFF. The CDR3 DNA reads as TGTGCCAGCAGCAAAGAAATAGGACTAGCCCAGACCGGGGAGCTGTTTTTT.

The chain carries TRBV15 and TRBJ1-5; D remains ambiguous. Trimming stripped 5 bases from V and 0 bases from J, with 5 bases between. Germline V gene data show CDR1 as LNHNV and CDR2 as YYDKDF (reference sequence). This CDR3 contains 13 residues. The CDR3 nucleotides are TGTGCCACCAGCTCACATAGCAATCAGCCCCAGCATTTT. It specifies CATSSHSNQPQHF.

The genes are TRBV14 and TRBJ2-7; D is ambiguous. Between the trimmed V and J ends, which lost 5 bases and 2 bases, there was a span of 4 bases. The CDR3 totals 11 residues. Per the germline V gene, CDR1 is SGHDN and CDR2 is FVKESK. CDR3 bases: TGTGCCAGCAGCTCTACCTACGAGCAGTACTTC. It yields the protein CASSSTYEQYF.

The chain employs TRBV4-2 and TRBJ1-1, with 7 bases lining up with TRBD1. CDR1 and CDR2 (germline): LGHNA, YNFKEQ. The CDR3 runs 16 residues. J was trimmed by 1 base and V by 4 bases; bases with no gene match: 9. The CDR3 spells CASSLGTAAANTEAFF. The DNA for the CDR3 is TGTGCCAGCAGCCTTGGGACAGCAGCTGCGAACACTGAAGCTTTCTTT.

This clone showed up just a few times. CDR3 in amino acids: CASSRGAAEAFF. CDR3 DNA: TGTGCCAGCAGTCGGGGGGCCGCTGAAGCTTTCTTT. The V gene is TRBV5-4, the J gene TRBJ1-1; D is perhaps TRBD1 (6 bases). V was clipped by 5 bases and J by 6 bases, with 11 bases between them. Germline V lookup: CDR1 SGHNT, CDR2 YYREEE (reference sequence). The CDR3 has 12 amino acids.

The J gene is TRBJ2-1, the V gene TRBV7-9, with D possibly matching TRBD1 (6 bases). Germline loops: CDR1 SEHNR, CDR2 FQNEAQ (reference sequence). The V end lost 4 bases, the J end lost 3 bases, and 10 bases lay between the germline ends. This CDR3 comprises 14 residues. The CDR3 DNA sequence: TGTGCCAGCAGCTCGTTGACAGGCTACAATGAGCAGTTCTTC. It translates to CASSSLTGYNEQFF. Together with reference TRBV7-9 and TRBJ2-1, the CDR3 gives the full variable domain: DTGVSQNPRHKITKRGQNVTFRCDPISEHNRLYWYRQTLGQGPEFLTYFQNEAQLEKSRLLSDRFSAERPKGSFSTLEIQRTEQGDSAMYLCASSSLTGYNEQFFGPGTRLTVL.

This clone was observed a few times. V usage is TRBV4-1 and J usage is TRBJ1-2, with D possibly TRBD1 on 5 matching bases. The CDR3 spans 16 residues. Germline V lookup: CDR1 MGHRA, CDR2 YSYEKL. V shed 0 bases and J shed 8 bases, with 19 bases lying between them. The CDR3 sequence: CASSQDRLRAHRGYTF. The DNA for the CDR3 is TGCGCCAGCAGCCAAGATCGTCTCCGGGCCCACAGGGGCTACACCTTC.